This passage covers 28 T cell receptor beta chains from one sample sequenced in a study of T cell repertoires in cytomegalovirus infection. TCRdb processed the reads anew with MiXCR; each CDR3 protein has one entry. The data contain roughly 180,000 distinct CDR3 sequences, about 28% of them singletons. Sequencing was done on a sample of PBMCs. The receptors come from a human donor in good health (CMV status not recorded). Some clones in this sample may be carry-over from other donors' samples.

The chain employs TRBV20-1 and TRBJ2-6; D is unresolved. CDR3 size: 16 residues. Per germline, CDR1 DFQATT and CDR2 SNEGSKA (reference sequence). V dropped 0 bases and J dropped 0 bases, with 9 bases sitting between them. CDR3 region: CSARDRHRSGANVLTF. The DNA for the CDR3 is TGCAGTGCTAGAGACCGCCATCGCTCTGGGGCCAACGTCCTGACTTTC.

The chain joins TRBV6-2 or TRBV6-3 to TRBJ1-6; D remains unclear. Trimming removed 6 bases at V and 3 bases at J, with 12 bases between. This CDR3 spans 15 amino acids. Germline V gene data show CDR1 as MNHEY and CDR2 as SVGEGT. In DNA, the CDR3 is TGTGCCAGCAGACCTAAGGAGCGCTATAATTCACCCCTCCACTTT. Protein product: CASRPKERYNSPLHF.

V gene TRBV5-1 combines with J gene TRBJ1-1; D gene ambiguous. Germline CDR1 SGHRS, CDR2 YFSETQ. CDR3 length: 15 residues. V dropped 4 bases and J dropped 3 bases, with 16 bases sitting between them. CDR3 loop: CASSTRRGGDTEAFF. The CDR3 nucleotides are TGCGCCAGCAGCACCCGCCGGGGAGGAGACACTGAAGCTTTCTTT.

Details on this clonotype: Given a much more abundant clone one base away, this may be a read error. The chain has TRBV5-6 and TRBJ1-2; 7 nucleotides line up with TRBD1. Germline trimming cut 0 bases from V and 3 bases from J; bases unmatched to any gene: 5. The CDR3 is 15 residues long. Germline V gene data show CDR1 as SGHDT and CDR2 as YYEEEE. Here the CDR3 DNA reads TGTGCCAGCAGCTTGGGACAGGGTACCCACTATGGCTACACCTTC. Its translation is CASSLGQGTHYGYTF.

CDR3 protein: CASSLGPPGQGASTNEKLFF. The CDR3 DNA reads as TGTGCCAGCAGCTTGGGACCTCCGGGACAGGGGGCCTCAACTAATGAAAAACTGTTTTTT. V usage is TRBV7-2 and J usage is TRBJ1-4; TRBD1 matches at 12 bases. J gave up 0 bases and V 3 bases, and 11 bases lay outside the gene matches. The CDR3 sequence is 20 residues long. CDR1 and CDR2 (germline): SGHTA, FQGNSA.

The genes are TRBV12-3 or TRBV12-4 and TRBJ1-2; tentatively, D is TRBD1 (6 bases). The CDR3 extends over 14 amino acids. The V end was cut by 3 bases, the J end by 4 bases, with 12 bases between. As DNA, the CDR3 is TGTGCCAGCAGTTTTGGGGGCCGGATCTATGGCTACACCTTC. As protein: CASSFGGRIYGYTF.

The chain is built from TRBV30 and TRBJ2-3, with D perhaps matching TRBD1 or TRBD2 (5 bases each). Trimming removed 2 bases from V and 1 base from J, with 16 bases in between. Germline-derived CDR1 and CDR2 are GTSNPN and SVGIG (reference sequence). CDR3 length: 16 residues. The CDR3, as DNA: TGTGCCTGGAGTTACGGGACGCAATATGGCACAGATACGCAGTATTTT. Translated: CAWSYGTQYGTDTQYF.

The V call is TRBV6-2 or TRBV6-3, the J call TRBJ1-1, with a weak D call TRBD1 (6 bases). V was trimmed by 8 bases and J by 6 bases, leaving 13 bases between them. The CDR3 totals 12 residues. Germline CDR1 and CDR2: MNHEY and SVGEGT. The CDR3 reads CASDGGGPEAFF. For the CDR3, the DNA is TGTGCCAGCGACGGAGGGGGTCCTGAAGCTTTCTTT.

This clonotype was seen repeatedly, ten times or more. The V gene is TRBV7-2, the J gene TRBJ1-1; D call uncertain. Trimming left V 2 bases short and J 10 bases short, with 14 bases between. Germline CDR1 and CDR2: SGHTA and FQGNSA. The CDR3 is made up of 13 amino acids. The CDR3 region has the DNA TGTGCCAGCAGCTTAAAGATAAAGGAGGTAGCTTTCTTT. It encodes CASSLKIKEVAFF.

In this sample, this clonotype turned up once. The chain is built from TRBV6-2 or TRBV6-3 and TRBJ1-1; D is perhaps TRBD1 (5 bases). The CDR3 spans 14 residues. Germline V gene sequence: CDR1 MNHEY, CDR2 SVGEGT. The ends were cut back, 4 bases at V and 6 bases at J, with 15 bases in the middle. Here the CDR3 reads CASSSLGTISEAFF. CDR3 DNA: TGTGCCAGCAGTTCCCTCGGGACGATTTCTGAAGCTTTCTTT.

The CDR3 sequence is CASGDTGELFF. DNA of the CDR3: TGTGCCAGCGGTGACACCGGGGAGCTGTTTTTT. V usage is TRBV7-8 and J usage is TRBJ2-2; the D is unclear. The ends were cut back, 8 bases at V and 3 bases at J, with 4 bases in the middle. Germline V gene sequence: CDR1 SGHVS, CDR2 FQNEAQ. The CDR3 is 11 amino acids.

This clonotype has only a few counts. V gene TRBV6-5 combines with J gene TRBJ2-3; D assignment may be TRBD1 or TRBD2 (6 bases each). Per germline, CDR1 MNHEY and CDR2 SVGAGI. CDR3 length: 15 amino acids. V was cut by 2 bases and J by 1 base, with 10 bases left in between. This CDR3 reads CASSYGGGGTDTQYF. CDR3 DNA: TGTGCCAGCAGTTACGGGGGCGGGGGCACAGATACGCAGTATTTT.

This clonotype has ten or more counts. The chain has TRBV7-2 and TRBJ2-7; 7 nucleotides match TRBD1. Germline CDR1 is SGHTA and CDR2 is FQGNSA. Trimming removed 5 bases from V and 3 bases from J; junction bases left unmatched: 4. The CDR3 runs to 13 residues. The CDR3 nucleotides read TGTGCCAGCAGCACAGGGACAGACTACGAGCAGTACTTC. Its translation is CASSTGTDYEQYF.

Of note for this clonotype: Since the CDR3 does not end with the conserved phenylalanine or tryptophan, this likely comes from a read error. The chain uses TRBV7-2 and TRBJ2-7; D tentatively reads TRBD1 or TRBD2 (5 bases each). CDR3 size: 15 residues. Germline loops: CDR1 SGHTA, CDR2 FQGNSA. The V end was cut by 4 bases, the J end by 4 bases, with 17 bases between. The CDR3 bases are TGTGCCAGCAGCTCAAACCGGGGCAGTCAATACGAGCAGTACCTC. Translating it yields CASSSNRGSQYEQYL.

The rearrangement links TRBV6-5 to TRBJ2-5, with D unclear. Trimming took off 0 bases at V and 1 base at J, with 6 bases between the two ends. The CDR3 runs 14 residues. CDR1 and CDR2 from the germline V gene are MNHEY and SVGAGI. The CDR3 coding sequence is TGTGCCAGCAGTTACTCTAGTATCCAAGAGACCCAGTACTTC. It yields the protein CASSYSSIQETQYF.

The J gene is TRBJ2-6, the V gene TRBV6-5; D gene uncertain. V was shortened by 2 bases and J by 2 bases, with 19 bases between the two germline ends. Germline lookup yields CDR1 MNHEY and CDR2 SVGAGI. The CDR3 covers 19 residues. CDR3 loop: CASSYIYSLNRPGANVLTF. CDR3 DNA: TGTGCCAGCAGTTACATTTACAGCCTTAATCGCCCTGGGGCCAACGTCCTGACTTTC.

In its sample, this clonotype was seen once. The CDR3 loop is CASSLGGPKTQYF. In nucleotides, the CDR3 is TGTGCCAGCAGCTTGGGGGGCCCGAAGACCCAGTACTTC. The chain has TRBV5-8 and TRBJ2-5; tentatively, D is TRBD1 (5 bases). Germline CDR1 reads SGHTS; CDR2 reads YDEGEE. CDR3 length equals 13 residues. With 0 bases removed from V and 6 bases from J, the gap between germline ends came to 9 bases.

The J gene is TRBJ1-2, the V gene TRBV12-3 or TRBV12-4; possibly TRBD1 for D (5 bases). This CDR3 is built from 15 residues. V shed 6 bases and J shed 7 bases, with 21 bases lying between them. CDR3 nucleotides: TGTGCCAGCAGCCACCGGGACGCCGAGGGGAGTGGCTACACCTTC. Protein: CASSHRDAEGSGYTF.

The chain joins TRBV23-1 to TRBJ2-3; 12 nucleotides line up with TRBD2. TRBV23-1 is an ORF; its function is uncertain. The CDR3 covers 16 residues. With V trimmed by 8 bases and J by 2 bases, 8 bases remained unmatched. CDR3 nucleotide sequence: TGCGCCAGCGGGCAGAGACTAGCGGGGGACACAGATACGCAGTATTTT. Its protein is CASGQRLAGDTDTQYF.

This clonotype showed up just a few times. The rearrangement links TRBV6-5 to TRBJ1-3; D uncertain. Germline V gives CDR1 MNHEY, CDR2 SVGAGI. The CDR3 length is 16 residues. The germline V and J ends were trimmed by 0 bases and 0 bases, with 9 bases remaining between them. CDR3 nucleotide sequence: TGTGCCAGCAGTTACTCGAGGTCCTACTCTGGAAACACCATATATTTT. It encodes CASSYSRSYSGNTIYF.

The chain uses TRBV6-1 and TRBJ1-1, with a weak D call TRBD1 (5 bases). Germline CDR1 MNHNS, CDR2 SASEGT. The CDR3 loop spans 13 amino acids. Trimming took 5 bases from V and 11 from J, leaving 18 bases between them. This chain's CDR3 is CASSHRDPPKAFF. DNA for the CDR3: TGTGCCAGCAGTCACCGGGACCCCCCGAAGGCTTTCTTT.

This rearrangement joins TRBV7-4 to TRBJ1-5, with TRBD1 as a possible D gene (5 bases). V lost 3 bases and J lost 2, with 14 bases in between. CDR3 length: 16 amino acids. CDR1 is SGHVT and CDR2 is SQSDAQ in the germline V gene. CDR3 residues: CASSLGGVRGNQPQHF. DNA of the CDR3: TGTGCCAGCAGCTTGGGGGGGGTAAGGGGCAATCAGCCCCAGCATTTT.

The chain has TRBV30 and TRBJ1-1, with TRBD1 as a possible D gene (6 bases). V shed 1 base and J shed 4 bases, with 19 bases lying between them. This CDR3 has 16 amino acids. The V gene's germline CDR1 is GTSNPN and CDR2 SVGIG (reference sequence). The CDR3 DNA is TGTGCCTGGAGTGCCCACCTTCTAGGGGGACGCACTGAAGCTTTCTTT. This translates into CAWSAHLLGGRTEAFF. The entire variable domain, with the rest obtained from reference TRBV30 and TRBJ1-1, is as follows: SQTIHQWPATLVQPVGSPLSLECTVEGTSNPNLYWYRQAAGRGLQLLFYSVGIGQISSEVPQNLSASRPQDRQFILSSKKLLLSDSGFYLCAWSAHLLGGRTEAFFGQGTRLTVV.

The genes are TRBV7-2 and TRBJ1-1; D uncertain. The V gene lost 2 bases and the J gene lost 6 bases, with 13 bases spanning the gap. Germline V gives CDR1 SGHTA, CDR2 FQGNSA. This CDR3 has 14 amino acids. CDR3 in DNA: TGTGCCAGCAGCTTACTAATTGAAAACCCTGAAGCTTTCTTT. It is translated as CASSLLIENPEAFF.

This sequence joins TRBV6-1 and TRBJ1-1, with 8 bases fitting TRBD1. The CDR3 length is 14 residues. Trimming took 6 bases from V and 1 from J; bases not matched to a gene: 4. Germline loops: CDR1 MNHNS, CDR2 SASEGT. The CDR3 DNA is TGTGCCAGCAGGGACAGGGCGGAGAACACTGAAGCTTTCTTT. Its translation is CASRDRAENTEAFF.

The rearrangement joins TRBV25-1 to TRBJ2-2; D is uncertain. CDR3 length equals 14 residues. Trimming removed 5 bases at V and 6 bases at J, with 13 bases between. The germline V gene has CDR1 MGHDK and CDR2 SYGVNS. For the CDR3, the DNA is TGTGCCAGCAGTAGTCAGGCCGGCGCCGGGGAGCTGTTTTTT. Translating gives CASSSQAGAGELFF. Full variable domain (remainder filled in from reference TRBV25-1 and TRBJ2-2): EADIYQTPRYLVIGTGKKITLECSQTMGHDKMYWYQQDPGMELHLIHYSYGVNSTEKGDLSSESTVSRIRTEHFPLTLESARPSHTSQYLCASSSQAGAGELFFGEGSRLTVL.

This clonotype was observed a handful of times. This sequence joins TRBV19 and TRBJ1-1; 8 bases line up with TRBD1. V dropped 6 bases and J dropped 8; count of bases not matched to a gene: 11. The CDR3 is 14 amino acids. The germline V gene encodes CDR1 LNHDA and CDR2 SQIVND (reference sequence). Written as DNA, the CDR3 is TGTGCCAGTAGCTCGGACAGGGATTTCTCCGAAGCTTTCTTT. Translated: CASSSDRDFSEAFF. Full variable domain (outside the CDR3, taken from reference TRBV19 and TRBJ1-1): DGGITQSPKYLFRKEGQNVTLSCEQNLNHDAMYWYRQDPGQGLRLIYYSQIVNDFQKGDIAEGYSVSREKKESFPLTVTSAQKNPTAFYLCASSSDRDFSEAFFGQGTRLTVV.

The chain carries TRBV7-3 and TRBJ2-3, with TRBD1 as a possible D gene (8 bases). The V end was cut by 2 bases, the J end by 6 bases, with 18 bases between. The CDR3 loop spans 16 amino acids. Germline V gene data show CDR1 as SGHTA and CDR2 as FQGTGA. DNA of the CDR3: TGTGCCAGCAGCTTAGAAGGACAGGGAGGGCGGGATACGCAGTATTTT. It yields the protein CASSLEGQGGRDTQYF.